This TCR beta chain was obtained from a study of T cells in Graves' hyperthyroidism and ophthalmopathy. CDR1 is SGHTA and CDR2 is FQGTGA in the germline V gene. The V end lost 2 bases, the J end lost 7 bases, and 14 bases lay between the germline ends. The CDR3 has 14 residues. The sample holds many counts of this clonotype. The antigen is unknown. The study's findings and limits: Blood held most thyroid clonotypes expanded above 0.001 frequency.

Duration under 3 months, a NOSPECS grade of at least 4, and a Clinical Activity Score of at least 3 characterized the ophthalmopathy patients. Uncontrolled infection, other autoimmune disease, pregnancy or lactation disqualified patients from enrolment. Extraction of PBMCs used more than 8.5 ml of fresh peripheral blood. Authors of the study amplified TCR beta CDR3 regions from RNA transcripts. The primer set for the first-round RT-PCR of the TCR CDR3 was HTBI. One entry per CDR3 protein results from TCRdb running MiXCR on the multiplex PCR reads. The repertoire holds about 370,000 distinct CDR3 sequences, roughly 15% seen once, with roughly a fifth in the top ten.

This receptor was obtained from a woman aged 60 to 75 with Graves' ophthalmopathy. Specimen: blood. The chain uses TRBV7-3 and TRBJ1-2; no clear D gene. CDR3 in DNA: TGTGCCAGCAGCTTAGAGGGAATAGGTATTGGCTACACCTTC. This translates into CASSLEGIGIGYTF.